This TCR beta chain was observed in a study of blood T cell repertoires in COVID-19. With 1 base removed from V and 0 bases from J, the gap between germline ends came to 9 bases. CDR1 is LGHDT and CDR2 is YNNKEL in the germline V gene (reference sequence). The CDR3 has 15 residues. Sequencing was performed with immunoSEQ multiplex PCR; in TCRdb, only in-frame clones are kept and a portion is missing. The profile covers hundreds of thousands of clones, with roughly 91% appearing a single time and 4% to 5.5% taken by the ten largest. This TCR was recovered from a woman aged 25 to 39 with acute or convalescent COVID-19. Source material: peripheral blood. V is TRBV3-1 (or the pseudogene TRBV3-2) and J is TRBJ1-2, with D hard to call. This chain's CDR3 is CASSQATLTNYGYTF. CDR3 DNA: TGTGCCAGCAGCCAAGCCACTTTAACTAACTATGGCTACACCTTC.